The rows below give T cell receptor beta chains drawn from one sample of a study of CXCR3-negative and CXCR3-positive naive CD8 T cells. Using the 5' RACE reads, TCRdb records one entry per CDR3 protein without DNA. This sample's clone table lists some 85,000 distinct CDR3 sequences. The material sequenced was naive CXCR3+ CD8+ T cells from blood. These receptors were taken from a human donor in good health. Some clones in this sample may be carry-over from other donors' samples. Each CDR3 is given with its conserved first and last residue.

>TRBV7-3|TRBJ2-1
CASSPLLAAGRFF
>TRBV14|TRBJ2-7
CASSQEIQDYEQYF
>TRBV4-1|TRBJ1-2
CASSRDRRGYTF
>TRBV28|TRBJ2-7
CASSSTAGTASYEQYF
>TRBV24-1|TRBJ2-1
CATSELGGISYNEQFF
>TRBV9|TRBJ2-7
CASSVGYGGTYEQYF
>TRBV4-2|TRBJ1-1
CASSDHIEAFF
>TRBV6-5|TRBJ2-6
CASSLDPTSLLSGANVLTF
>TRBV27|TRBJ2-7
CASSWGPSGYEQYF
>TRBV4-1|TRBJ1-4
CASSQFGVHNEKLFF
>TRBV29-1|TRBJ2-7
CSAGVWGGPSYEQYF
>TRBV27|TRBJ2-6
CASSLGPPGANVLTF
>TRBV24-1|TRBJ2-2
CATSDRRVIGELFF
>TRBV5-6|TRBJ2-3
CASSLDGGGYTDTQYF
>TRBV7-9|TRBJ2-5
CASSLGSWDQETQYF
>TRBV25-1|TRBJ2-2
CASSEMYTGELFF
>TRBV4-1|TRBJ2-1
CASNGLAGRNEQFF
>TRBV7-6|TRBJ1-1
CASSYANTEAFF
>TRBV5-1|TRBJ2-3
CASSLEGGPDTQYF
>TRBV12-3/TRBV12-4|TRBJ2-2
CASSFVLENTGELFF
>TRBV7-7|TRBJ2-7
CTSSLGAGQYEQYF
>TRBV3-1|TRBJ2-3
CASSQDEIPSGEITDTQYF
>TRBV6-2/TRBV6-3|TRBJ2-7
CASSIRLANEQYF
>TRBV7-3|TRBJ2-1
CASSALAGGPDEQFF
>TRBV11-3|TRBJ2-5
CASSHRSSRETQYF
>TRBV28|TRBJ1-1
CASSITLGPTEAFF
>TRBV29-1|TRBJ2-1
CSVDMGFDNEQFF
>TRBV28|TRBJ2-2
CASSLLGDRGPQGELFF
>TRBV3-1|TRBJ2-7
CASSPPGAYEQYF
>TRBV6-5|TRBJ2-7
CASSFLGTGLYEQYF
>TRBV10-2|TRBJ2-4
CASSEKAGDPLAKNIQYF
>TRBV7-2|TRBJ2-7
CASSLQQAYEQYF
>TRBV29-1|TRBJ2-1
CSVEGQNRLAGANEQFF
>TRBV28|TRBJ2-5
CASSLGLAGETQYF
>TRBV14|TRBJ2-1
CASSQTGINEQFF
>TRBV9|TRBJ2-7
CASSVGQASYEQYF
>TRBV28|TRBJ2-1
CASTFPGGYNEQFF
>TRBV21-1|TRBJ1-5
CASPSGANHQPQHF
>TRBV27|TRBJ2-5
CASSQGETQYF
>TRBV20-1|TRBJ2-1
CSAFRGAQSSYNEQFF
>TRBV12-3/TRBV12-4|TRBJ2-7
CASKSSGVRYEQYF
>TRBV9|TRBJ2-7
CATFDSPGGEVEQYF
>TRBV28|TRBJ2-3
CATRSGGDQYF
>TRBV4-1|TRBJ2-1
CASSQIMANEQFF
>TRBV6-2/TRBV6-3|TRBJ1-2
CASSYATPLVHYGYTF